The next 20 T cell receptor beta chains were all read from a single sample in a study of a mutant IDH1 vaccine in newly diagnosed glioma. Sequencing was performed with immunoSEQ multiplex PCR; in TCRdb, only in-frame clones are kept and a portion is missing. This sample has about 61,000 clones; about 80% occur once, and the top ten carry 5.9%. These receptors are not linked to any known antigen. Described time point: week 11, during vaccination. Every single dose of the vaccine, 300 ug of mutant IDH1 20-mer peptide, came with topical imiquimod. The sequencing used PBMCs, collected from a glioma patient whose treatment included an IDH1 peptide vaccine. The origin of the receptors is a man in his forties or fifties with glioma.

This chain uses TRBV15 with TRBJ2-2; D not certain. This CDR3 comprises 16 residues. Trimming took off 0 bases at V and 4 bases at J, with 12 bases between the two ends. Germline lookup yields CDR1 LNHNV and CDR2 YYDKDF (reference sequence). The CDR3 DNA sequence: TGTGCCACCAGCAGAGATCGTGGCAGAGTCACCGGGGAGCTGTTTTTT. Amino acid sequence: CATSRDRGRVTGELFF. Drawing the rest from reference TRBV15 and TRBJ2-2, the complete variable domain is DAMVIQNPRYQVTQFGKPVTLSCSQTLNHNVMYWYQQKSSQAPKLLFHYYDKDFNNEADTPDNFQSRRPNTSFCFLDIRSPGLGDTAMYLCATSRDRGRVTGELFFGEGSRLTVL.

V is TRBV4-1 and J is TRBJ1-4; no clear D. This CDR3 is 14 amino acids long. Germline-derived CDR1 and CDR2 are MGHRA and YSYEKL. V was shortened by 3 bases and J by 5 bases, with 10 bases between the two germline ends. The CDR3 is CASSQFSENEKLFF. The CDR3 bases are TGCGCCAGCAGCCAGTTCAGCGAGAATGAAAAACTGTTTTTT.

The chain uses TRBV5-1 and TRBJ2-3; 15 nucleotides agree with TRBD2. CDR1 and CDR2 (germline): SGHRS, YFSETQ. The CDR3 has 16 residues. Losses at the gene ends were 4 bases for V and 6 bases for J; bases not matched to a gene: 6. CDR3 residues: CASSPGTSGGWDTQYF. The CDR3 coding sequence is TGCGCCAGCAGCCCCGGGACTAGCGGGGGGTGGGATACGCAGTATTTT.

The CDR3: CASKSPSGGYTF. The CDR3 DNA sequence: TGCGCCAGCAAATCTCCATCGGGAGGCTACACCTTC. The V call is TRBV5-1, the J call TRBJ1-2, with D unclear. The V end was cut by 6 bases, the J end by 8 bases, with 14 bases between. Germline loops: CDR1 SGHRS, CDR2 YFSETQ. The CDR3 consists of 12 residues.

V and J are TRBV11-3 and TRBJ1-6; D uncertain. This CDR3 comprises 13 residues. Germline V gene data show CDR1 as SGHNT and CDR2 as YENEEA. V was pared by 4 bases and J by 5 bases, with 6 bases between. The CDR3 nucleotides read TGTGCCAGCAGCTGGCAGAATAATTCACCCCTCCACTTT. Protein sequence: CASSWQNNSPLHF.

This sequence joins TRBV4-3 and TRBJ1-6; a possible D gene is TRBD1 (5 bases). The CDR3 consists of 14 residues. CDR1 and CDR2 (germline): LGHNA, YSLEER. V was clipped by 1 base and J by 9 bases, with 10 bases between them. CDR3 loop: CASSQVRGVSPLHF. In DNA form, the CDR3 reads TGCGCCAGCAGCCAAGTCCGGGGGGTTTCACCCCTCCACTTT.

The V and J genes are TRBV19 and TRBJ2-7; TRBD1 might be the D (6 bases). With 5 bases removed from V and 1 base from J, the gap between germline ends came to 15 bases. The germline gives CDR1 LNHDA, CDR2 SQIVND (reference sequence). The CDR3 covers 15 residues. The CDR3 DNA reads TGTGCCAGTAGTGGACGGGACACTAAATCCTACGAGCAGTACTTC. Translated, it gives CASSGRDTKSYEQYF. Drawing the rest from reference TRBV19 and TRBJ2-7, the complete variable domain is DGGITQSPKYLFRKEGQNVTLSCEQNLNHDAMYWYRQDPGQGLRLIYYSQIVNDFQKGDIAEGYSVSREKKESFPLTVTSAQKNPTAFYLCASSGRDTKSYEQYFGPGTRLTVT.

The chain is built from TRBV18 and TRBJ2-5; D gene uncertain. This CDR3 region has 13 residues. Germline CDR1 KGHSH, CDR2 LQKENI. V was cut by 2 bases and J by 2 bases, with 6 bases left in between. The CDR3 reads CASSPFGQETQYF. CDR3 DNA sequence: TGTGCCAGCTCACCATTTGGGCAAGAGACCCAGTACTTC. The whole variable domain, remainder taken from reference TRBV18 and TRBJ2-5, is NAGVMQNPRHLVRRRGQEARLRCSPMKGHSHVYWYRQLPEEGLKFMVYLQKENIIDESGMPKERFSAEFPKEGPSILRIQQVVRGDSAAYFCASSPFGQETQYFGPGTRLLVL.

The rearrangement uses TRBV9 and TRBJ2-1; D is unresolved. This CDR3 has 15 residues. The V gene's germline CDR1 is SGDLS and CDR2 YYNGEE. V was clipped by 4 bases and J by 2 bases, with 13 bases between them. CDR3 in DNA: TGTGCCAGCAGCTCACTGGGAATCCCCTACAATGAGCAGTTCTTC. Translation gives CASSSLGIPYNEQFF.

The V and J genes are TRBV4-1 and TRBJ2-1; 11 bases fit TRBD2. Losses at the gene ends were 1 base for V and 16 bases for J; bases not matched to a gene: 24. Germline-derived CDR1 and CDR2 are MGHRA and YSYEKL. This CDR3 is 19 amino acids long. CDR3 nucleotides: TGCGCCAGCAGCCAAGTAGGCCTAGCGGGAGGAAGAGGAATCAATGTTCGATTCTTC. It is translated as CASSQVGLAGGRGINVRFF.

The rearrangement uses TRBV19 and TRBJ1-3; D gene unclear. Germline assignment: CDR1 LNHDA and CDR2 SQIVND (reference sequence). This CDR3 region has 13 residues. CDR3 loop: CATEGRSGNTIYF. The CDR3 coding sequence is TGTGCTACGGAGGGCAGGTCTGGAAACACCATATATTTT.

The rearrangement uses TRBV9 and TRBJ2-2; 7 nucleotides match TRBD1. CDR3 length: 15 residues. The germline V gene has CDR1 SGDLS and CDR2 YYNGEE. V lost 4 bases, J lost 5 bases, and 8 bases stayed unmatched. CDR3 in DNA: TGTGCCAGCAGCATCGACAGGGTGGGAACCGGGGAGCTGTTTTTT. It encodes CASSIDRVGTGELFF.

V usage is TRBV2 and J usage is TRBJ2-3, with TRBD1 matching over 7 bases. CDR1 and CDR2 from the germline V gene are SNHLY and FYNNEI. The CDR3 loop spans 14 amino acids. J was trimmed by 3 bases and V by 5 bases; bases with no gene match: 5. The CDR3 spells CASSRDRGTDTQYF. The CDR3 DNA reads as TGTGCCAGCAGTAGGGACAGAGGAACAGATACGCAGTATTTT.

CDR3 nucleotides: TGCGCCAGCAGGTGGCTAGAAACCCCGGCAGATACGCAGTATTTT. This sequence encodes CASRWLETPADTQYF. The chain employs TRBV10-2 and TRBJ2-3; D ambiguous. This CDR3 has 15 residues. Trimming left V 6 bases short and J 4 bases short, with 17 bases between. The germline V gene encodes CDR1 WSHSY and CDR2 SAAADI.

This clone was seen a handful of times. The chain uses TRBV5-1 and TRBJ2-1; TRBD1 is a possible D gene (6 bases). With 0 bases removed from V and 3 bases from J, the gap between germline ends came to 10 bases. CDR3 length: 15 residues. Per germline, CDR1 SGHRS and CDR2 YFSETQ. This CDR3 reads CASSLVAGVYNEQFF. In DNA, the CDR3 is TGCGCCAGCAGCTTGGTAGCAGGGGTCTACAATGAGCAGTTCTTC.

The CDR3 spells CASSQGVGETQYF. In DNA form, the CDR3 reads TGTGCCAGCAGCCAGGGGGTAGGGGAGACCCAGTACTTC. The genes are TRBV5-6 and TRBJ2-5; 7 nucleotides line up with TRBD1. Trimming took 4 bases from V and 5 from J; bases not matched to a gene: 5. Germline values: CDR1 SGHDT, CDR2 YYEEEE. The CDR3 is made up of 13 amino acids. Drawing the rest from reference TRBV5-6 and TRBJ2-5, the complete variable domain is DAGVTQSPTHLIKTRGQQVTLRCSPKSGHDTVSWYQQALGQGPQFIFQYYEEEERQRGNFPDRFSGHQFPNYSSELNVNALLLGDSALYLCASSQGVGETQYFGPGTRLLVL.

This rearrangement joins TRBV10-3 to TRBJ2-1, with D maybe TRBD1 (6 bases). Germline V gene sequence: CDR1 ENHRY, CDR2 SYGVKD. V was trimmed by 4 bases and J by 1 base, leaving 14 bases between them. The CDR3 spans 16 residues. The CDR3 sequence is CAISANTGTSYNEQFF. The CDR3 DNA reads as TGTGCCATCAGTGCTAACACAGGGACATCCTACAATGAGCAGTTCTTC.

V gene TRBV19 combines with J gene TRBJ1-2; no reliable D call. Trimming pared 0 bases from V and 3 bases from J, leaving 8 bases between. From germline, CDR1 is LNHDA and CDR2 SQIVND (reference sequence). The CDR3 sequence is 14 residues long. CDR3 region: CASSIDEPYYGYTF. DNA for the CDR3: TGTGCCAGTAGTATAGATGAGCCCTACTATGGCTACACCTTC.

The genes are TRBV5-4 and TRBJ1-2, with 8 bases aligning to TRBD1. CDR1 is SGHNT and CDR2 is YYREEE in the germline V gene (reference sequence). The V gene end was trimmed by 4 bases and the J gene end by 1 base; junction bases not matched to a gene: 0. The CDR3 length is 13 residues. The CDR3: CASSGQGNYGYTF. The CDR3 DNA is TGTGCCAGCAGCGGACAGGGTAACTATGGCTACACCTTC.

The chain employs TRBV15 and TRBJ2-2, with TRBD2 identical over 14 bases. Germline CDR1 reads LNHNV; CDR2 reads YYDKDF (reference sequence). This CDR3 has 17 amino acids. With 3 bases clipped from V and 1 base from J, the junction kept 1 base outside the gene matches. The CDR3 protein is CATSRGLAGENTGELFF. In nucleotides, the CDR3 is TGTGCCACCAGCAGGGGACTAGCGGGAGAGAACACCGGGGAGCTGTTTTTT.